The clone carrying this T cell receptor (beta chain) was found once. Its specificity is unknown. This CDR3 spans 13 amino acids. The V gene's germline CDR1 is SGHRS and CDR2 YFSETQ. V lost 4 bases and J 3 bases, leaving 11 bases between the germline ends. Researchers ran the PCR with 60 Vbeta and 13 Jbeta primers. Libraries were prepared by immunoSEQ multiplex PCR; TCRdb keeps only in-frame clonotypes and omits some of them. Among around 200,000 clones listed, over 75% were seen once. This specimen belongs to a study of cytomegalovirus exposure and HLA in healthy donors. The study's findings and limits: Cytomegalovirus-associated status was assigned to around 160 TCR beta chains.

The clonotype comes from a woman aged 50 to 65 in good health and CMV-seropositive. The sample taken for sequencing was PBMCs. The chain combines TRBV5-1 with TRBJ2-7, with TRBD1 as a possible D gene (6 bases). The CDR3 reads CASSKDRYYEQYF. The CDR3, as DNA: TGCGCCAGCAGCAAGGACAGATACTACGAGCAGTACTTC.